This TCR beta chain was retrieved from a study of shared clonotypes between healthy human individuals. Whole-study results and caveats: Enrolling few donors narrowed the genetic and exposure-history diversity that was represented. A few donors held roughly 5% of naive CD4 clonotypes in common.

Naive CD8 isolation took CD45RO-negative cells positively selected for CCR7 and excluded terminally differentiated effector memory CD45RA+ cells. There were no recent acute infections or vaccinations among the donors, who were healthy HIV-negative adults. Each PCR replicate from the sorted subsets contained 200 to 250 ng DNA, which is roughly 33,000 T cell genomes. Clones were read by immunoSEQ multiplex PCR, and TCRdb kept only the in-frame ones, dropping some. The table has about 2.1 million clones, about 93% seen once. As for this clone: Its antigen is not identified.

The CDR3 spans 15 residues. The V gene end was trimmed by 3 bases and the J gene end by 6 bases; junction bases not matched to a gene: 8. Germline values: CDR1 MNHEY, CDR2 SMNVEV (reference sequence). The genes are TRBV27 and TRBJ2-1; the match to TRBD2 covers 7 bases. The specimen sequenced was naive CD8+ T cells from PBMCs. The receptor's source is a man younger than 30 in good health. Some clones in this sample may be carry-over from other donors' samples. The CDR3 is CASSLGREWTNEQFF. The CDR3 coding sequence is TGTGCCAGCAGTTTGGGGCGGGAGTGGACCAATGAGCAGTTCTTC.